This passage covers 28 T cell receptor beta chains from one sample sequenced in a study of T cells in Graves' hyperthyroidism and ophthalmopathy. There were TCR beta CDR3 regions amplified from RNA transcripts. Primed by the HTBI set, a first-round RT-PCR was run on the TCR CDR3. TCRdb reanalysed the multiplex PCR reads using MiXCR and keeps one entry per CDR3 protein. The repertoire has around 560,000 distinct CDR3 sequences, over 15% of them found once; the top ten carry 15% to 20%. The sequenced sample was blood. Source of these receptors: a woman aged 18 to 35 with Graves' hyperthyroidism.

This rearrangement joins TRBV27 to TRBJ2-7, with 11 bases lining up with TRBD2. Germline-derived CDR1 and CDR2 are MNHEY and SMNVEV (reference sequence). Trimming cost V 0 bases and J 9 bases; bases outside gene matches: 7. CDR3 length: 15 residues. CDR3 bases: TGTGCCAGCAGTTTATCCGTAGCGGGAGGGCCCTGGCAGTACTTC. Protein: CASSLSVAGGPWQYF.

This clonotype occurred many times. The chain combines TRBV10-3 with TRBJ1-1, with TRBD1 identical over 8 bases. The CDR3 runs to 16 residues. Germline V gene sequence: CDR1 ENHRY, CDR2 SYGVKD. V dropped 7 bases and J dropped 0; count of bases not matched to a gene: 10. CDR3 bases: TGTGCCATCACACGGAACGTCAGGGGGCTGAACACTGAAGCTTTCTTT. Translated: CAITRNVRGLNTEAFF.

The CDR3 spells CASSLNGAGETQYF. The CDR3 DNA sequence: TGTGCCAGCAGTTTAAACGGGGCGGGAGAGACCCAGTACTTC. The chain couples TRBV28 to TRBJ2-5; D possibly uses TRBD1 or TRBD2 (5 bases each). Trimming removed 2 bases at V and 4 bases at J, with 11 bases between. The length of the CDR3 is 14 residues. The germline V gene encodes CDR1 MDHEN and CDR2 SYDVKM.

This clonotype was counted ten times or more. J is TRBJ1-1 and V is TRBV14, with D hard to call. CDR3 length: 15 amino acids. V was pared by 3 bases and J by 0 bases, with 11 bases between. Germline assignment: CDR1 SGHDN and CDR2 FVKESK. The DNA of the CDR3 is TGTGCCAGCAGCCAGAGGCGAGGACTGAACACTGAAGCTTTCTTT. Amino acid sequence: CASSQRRGLNTEAFF.

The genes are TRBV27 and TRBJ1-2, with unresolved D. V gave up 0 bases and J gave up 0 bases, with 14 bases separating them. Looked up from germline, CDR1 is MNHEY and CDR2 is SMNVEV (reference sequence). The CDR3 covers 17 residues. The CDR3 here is CASSLSRDGRSNYGYTF. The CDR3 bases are TGTGCCAGCAGTTTATCGAGGGATGGAAGATCTAACTATGGCTACACCTTC.

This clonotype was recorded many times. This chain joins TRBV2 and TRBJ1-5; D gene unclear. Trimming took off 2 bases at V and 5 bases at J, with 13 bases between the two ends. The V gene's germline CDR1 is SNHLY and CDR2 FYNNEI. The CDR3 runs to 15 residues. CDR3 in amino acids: CASSEWGVRDQPQHF. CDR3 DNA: TGTGCCAGCAGTGAATGGGGTGTTCGCGATCAGCCCCAGCATTTT.

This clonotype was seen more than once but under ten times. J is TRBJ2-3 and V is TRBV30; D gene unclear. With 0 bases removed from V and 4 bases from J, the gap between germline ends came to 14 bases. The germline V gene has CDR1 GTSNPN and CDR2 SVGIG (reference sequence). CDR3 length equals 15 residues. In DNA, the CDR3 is TGTGCCTGGAGTGTATTGCCCCTAGTCTCAGATACGCAGTATTTT. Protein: CAWSVLPLVSDTQYF.

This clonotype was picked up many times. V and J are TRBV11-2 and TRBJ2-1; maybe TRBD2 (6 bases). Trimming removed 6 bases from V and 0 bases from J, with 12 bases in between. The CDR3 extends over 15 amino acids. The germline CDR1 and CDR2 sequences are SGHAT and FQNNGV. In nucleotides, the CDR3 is TGTGCCAGCAGGGCCCTAGCGCTCTCCTACAATGAGCAGTTCTTC. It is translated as CASRALALSYNEQFF. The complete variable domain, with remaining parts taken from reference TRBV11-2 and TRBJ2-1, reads EAGVAQSPRYKIIEKRQSVAFWCNPISGHATLYWYQQILGQGPKLLIQFQNNGVVDDSQLPKDRFSAERLKGVDSTLKIQPAKLEDSAVYLCASRALALSYNEQFFGPGTRLTVL.

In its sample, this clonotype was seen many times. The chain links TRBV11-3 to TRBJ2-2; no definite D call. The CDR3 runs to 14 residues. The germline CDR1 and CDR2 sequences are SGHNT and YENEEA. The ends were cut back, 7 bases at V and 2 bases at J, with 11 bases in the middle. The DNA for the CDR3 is TGTGCCAGCATCTCGGACGGTAACACCGGGGAGCTGTTTTTT. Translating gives CASISDGNTGELFF.

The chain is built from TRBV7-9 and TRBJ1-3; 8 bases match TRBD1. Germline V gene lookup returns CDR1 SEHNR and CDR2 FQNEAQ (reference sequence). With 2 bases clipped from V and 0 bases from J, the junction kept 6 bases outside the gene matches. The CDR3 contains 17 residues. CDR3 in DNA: TGTGCCAGCAGCTTATTCGCCGGGACAGGCTCTGGAAACACCATATATTTT. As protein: CASSLFAGTGSGNTIYF.

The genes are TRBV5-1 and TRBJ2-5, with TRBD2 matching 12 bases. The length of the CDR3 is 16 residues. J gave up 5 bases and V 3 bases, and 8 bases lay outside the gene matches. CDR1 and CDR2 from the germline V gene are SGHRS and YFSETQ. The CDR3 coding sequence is TGCGCCAGCAGCTACCCGACTAGCGGGAGTTCGGAGACCCAGTACTTC. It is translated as CASSYPTSGSSETQYF.

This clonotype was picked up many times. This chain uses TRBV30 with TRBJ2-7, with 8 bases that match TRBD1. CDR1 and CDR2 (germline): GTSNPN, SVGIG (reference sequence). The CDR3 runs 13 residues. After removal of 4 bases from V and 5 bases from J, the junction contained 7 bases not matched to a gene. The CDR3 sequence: CAWTRTGRNEQYF. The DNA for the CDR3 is TGTGCCTGGACCAGGACAGGGAGGAACGAGCAGTACTTC. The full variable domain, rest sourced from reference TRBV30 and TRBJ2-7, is SQTIHQWPATLVQPVGSPLSLECTVEGTSNPNLYWYRQAAGRGLQLLFYSVGIGQISSEVPQNLSASRPQDRQFILSSKKLLLSDSGFYLCAWTRTGRNEQYFGPGTRLTVT.

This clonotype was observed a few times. The CDR3 sequence is CSARGAGNTIYF. The CDR3 region has the DNA TGCAGTGCTAGGGGTGCTGGAAACACCATATATTTT. The chain employs TRBV20-1 and TRBJ1-3; no definite D call. The germline CDR1 and CDR2 sequences are DFQATT and SNEGSKA (reference sequence). The V gene lost 3 bases and the J gene lost 2 bases, with 5 bases spanning the gap. The CDR3 contains 12 residues.

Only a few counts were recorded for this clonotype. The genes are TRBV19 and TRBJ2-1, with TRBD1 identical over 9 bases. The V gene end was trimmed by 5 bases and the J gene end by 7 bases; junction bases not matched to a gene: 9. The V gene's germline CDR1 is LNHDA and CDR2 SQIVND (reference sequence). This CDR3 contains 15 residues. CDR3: CASSGARTGVNEQFF. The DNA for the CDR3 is TGTGCCAGTAGTGGGGCCCGGACAGGGGTTAATGAGCAGTTCTTC.

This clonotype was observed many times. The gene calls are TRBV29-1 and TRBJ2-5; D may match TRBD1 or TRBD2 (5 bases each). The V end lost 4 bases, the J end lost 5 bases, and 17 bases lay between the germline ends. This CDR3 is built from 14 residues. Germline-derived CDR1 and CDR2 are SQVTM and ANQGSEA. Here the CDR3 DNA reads TGCAGCGTTGTCGGGACCGCGTTGAGGGAGACCCAGTACTTC. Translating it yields CSVVGTALRETQYF.

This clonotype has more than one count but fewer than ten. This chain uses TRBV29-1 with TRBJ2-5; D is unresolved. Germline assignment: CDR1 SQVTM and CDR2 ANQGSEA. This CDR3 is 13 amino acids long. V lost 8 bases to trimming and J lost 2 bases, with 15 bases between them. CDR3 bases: TGCAGCATCTCCCAAGTGGTTCAAGAGACCCAGTACTTC. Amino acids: CSISQVVQETQYF. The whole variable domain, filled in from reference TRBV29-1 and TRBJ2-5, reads SAVISQKPSRDICQRGTSLTIQCQVDSQVTMMFWYRQQPGQSLTLIATANQGSEATYESGFVIDKFPISRPNLTFSTLTVSNMSPEDSSIYLCSISQVVQETQYFGPGTRLLVL.

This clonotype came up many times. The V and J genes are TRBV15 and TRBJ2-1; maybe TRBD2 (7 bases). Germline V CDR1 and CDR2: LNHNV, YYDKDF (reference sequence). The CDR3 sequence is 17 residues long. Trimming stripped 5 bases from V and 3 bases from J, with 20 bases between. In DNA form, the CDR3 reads TGTGCCACCAGCCCTGACCGGGGGGCCAGAGTCTACAATGAGCAGTTCTTC. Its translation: CATSPDRGARVYNEQFF.

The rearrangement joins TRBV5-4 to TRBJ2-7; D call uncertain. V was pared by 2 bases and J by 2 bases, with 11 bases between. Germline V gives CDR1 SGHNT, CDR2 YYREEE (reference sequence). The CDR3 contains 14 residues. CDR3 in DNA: TGTGCCAGCAGCTTATGGGCACAAACCTACGAGCAGTACTTC. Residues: CASSLWAQTYEQYF.

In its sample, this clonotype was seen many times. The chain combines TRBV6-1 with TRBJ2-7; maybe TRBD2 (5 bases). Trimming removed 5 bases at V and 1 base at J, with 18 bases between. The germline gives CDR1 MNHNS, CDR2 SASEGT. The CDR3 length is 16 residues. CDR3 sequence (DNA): TGTGCCAGCAGTCCCCCTCGTGGTTCGGGATCCTACGAGCAGTACTTC. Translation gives CASSPPRGSGSYEQYF.

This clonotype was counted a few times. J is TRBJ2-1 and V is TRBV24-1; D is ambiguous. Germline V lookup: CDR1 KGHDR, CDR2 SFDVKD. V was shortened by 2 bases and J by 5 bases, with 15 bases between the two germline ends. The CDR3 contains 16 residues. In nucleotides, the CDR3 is TGTGCCACCAGTGATTCCTTGCGCCCCCTGAACAATGAGCAGTTCTTC. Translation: CATSDSLRPLNNEQFF.

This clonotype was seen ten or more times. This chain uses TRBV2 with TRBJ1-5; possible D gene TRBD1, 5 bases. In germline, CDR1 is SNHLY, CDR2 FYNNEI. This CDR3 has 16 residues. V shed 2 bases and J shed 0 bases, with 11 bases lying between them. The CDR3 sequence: CASSEYGAHSNQPQHF. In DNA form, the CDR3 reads TGTGCCAGCAGTGAATATGGGGCACATAGCAATCAGCCCCAGCATTTT.

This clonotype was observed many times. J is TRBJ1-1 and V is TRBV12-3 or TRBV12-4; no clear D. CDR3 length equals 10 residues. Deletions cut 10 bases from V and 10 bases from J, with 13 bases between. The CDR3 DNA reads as TGTGCCACAAGGCGCGGCTTAGCTTTCTTT. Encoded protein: CATRRGLAFF.

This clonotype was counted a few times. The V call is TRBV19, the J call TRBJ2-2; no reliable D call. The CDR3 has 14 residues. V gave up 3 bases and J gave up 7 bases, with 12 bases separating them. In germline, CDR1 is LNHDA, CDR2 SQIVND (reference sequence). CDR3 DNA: TGTGCCAGTAGTATTGTAAGGAGTGGCGGGGAGCTGTTTTTT. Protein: CASSIVRSGGELFF.

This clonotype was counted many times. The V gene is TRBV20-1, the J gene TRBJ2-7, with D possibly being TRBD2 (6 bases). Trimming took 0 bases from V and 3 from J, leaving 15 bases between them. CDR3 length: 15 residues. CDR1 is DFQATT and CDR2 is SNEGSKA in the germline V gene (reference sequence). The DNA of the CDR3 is TGCAGTGCTAGAGATATCATAGGCGGGGACTACGAGCAGTACTTC. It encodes CSARDIIGGDYEQYF.

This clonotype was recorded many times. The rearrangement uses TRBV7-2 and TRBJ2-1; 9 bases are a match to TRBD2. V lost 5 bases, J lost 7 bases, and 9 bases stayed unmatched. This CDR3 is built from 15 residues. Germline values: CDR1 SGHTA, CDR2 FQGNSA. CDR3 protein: CASSLTGTSKNEQFF. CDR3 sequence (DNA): TGTGCCAGCAGCCTAACCGGGACTAGCAAGAATGAGCAGTTCTTC.

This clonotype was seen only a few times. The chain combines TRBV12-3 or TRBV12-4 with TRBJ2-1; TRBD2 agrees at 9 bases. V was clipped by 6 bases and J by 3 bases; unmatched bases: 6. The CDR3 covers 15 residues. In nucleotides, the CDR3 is TGTGCCAGCAGCAAACTTAGCGGGGGCTACAATGAGCAGTTCTTC. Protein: CASSKLSGGYNEQFF.

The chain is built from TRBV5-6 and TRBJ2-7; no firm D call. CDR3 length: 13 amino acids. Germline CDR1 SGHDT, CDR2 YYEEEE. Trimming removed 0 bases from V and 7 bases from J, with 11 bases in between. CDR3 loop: CASSLAGPQEQYF. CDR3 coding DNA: TGTGCCAGCAGCTTGGCGGGTCCCCAAGAGCAGTACTTC.

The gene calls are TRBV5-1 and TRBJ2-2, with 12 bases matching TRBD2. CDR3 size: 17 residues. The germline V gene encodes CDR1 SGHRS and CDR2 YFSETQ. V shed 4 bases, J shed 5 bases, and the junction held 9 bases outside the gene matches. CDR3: CASSAVLAGGRTGELFF. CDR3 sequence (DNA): TGCGCCAGCAGCGCGGTACTAGCGGGGGGTCGGACCGGGGAGCTGTTTTTT.